The 13 T cell receptor beta chains listed next were all sequenced from one sample in a study of control samples from healthy donors and cancer patients. The protocol was immunoSEQ multiplex PCR, while the TCRdb copy is restricted to in-frame clones and leaves out a portion. The repertoire holds around 150,000 clones, 96% seen once, with just over 1% in the top ten. Sequenced sample: blood. These receptors were collected from a woman aged 25 to 39 in good health.

The chain uses TRBV4-1 and TRBJ2-5; 7 bases line up with TRBD2. V was clipped by 2 bases and J by 5 bases; unmatched bases: 8. CDR1 is MGHRA and CDR2 is YSYEKL in the germline V gene. This CDR3 is 15 amino acids long. CDR3 in amino acids: CASSQMTSRRETQYF. The CDR3 DNA reads as TGCGCCAGCAGCCAAATGACTAGCCGGCGGGAGACCCAGTACTTC.

In its sample, this clone was seen once. The genes are TRBV2 and TRBJ2-3; no firm D call. The germline V gene has CDR1 SNHLY and CDR2 FYNNEI. V gave up 5 bases and J gave up 1 base, with 4 bases separating them. The CDR3 runs to 12 residues. The CDR3 bases are TGTGCCAGCAGTTTGGGCACAGATACGCAGTATTTT. Translating gives CASSLGTDTQYF.

The chain employs TRBV3-1 (or the pseudogene TRBV3-2) and TRBJ2-6; 14 bases are shared with TRBD2. Germline-derived CDR1 and CDR2 are LGHDT and YNNKEL (reference sequence). With 0 bases clipped from V and 1 base from J, the junction kept 8 bases outside the gene matches. The CDR3 is 21 residues long. As DNA, the CDR3 is TGTGCCAGCAGCCAAGAGAGACTAGCGGGAGGGCGGAGTTCTGGGGCCAACGTCCTGACTTTC. Amino acid sequence: CASSQERLAGGRSSGANVLTF.

This clone was seen once. The rearrangement joins TRBV2 to TRBJ1-1; D is possibly TRBD1 (5 bases). Germline assignment: CDR1 SNHLY and CDR2 FYNNEI. The CDR3 sequence is 12 residues long. Between the trimmed V and J ends, which lost 11 bases and 0 bases, there was a span of 10 bases. DNA of the CDR3: TGTGCCGCCCGGGACTTGAACACTGAAGCTTTCTTT. Its translation: CAARDLNTEAFF.

The J gene is TRBJ2-5, the V gene TRBV5-1, with D maybe TRBD1 (5 bases). Germline V gene lookup returns CDR1 SGHRS and CDR2 YFSETQ. V shed 0 bases and J shed 5 bases, with 8 bases lying between them. The CDR3 extends over 13 amino acids. DNA of the CDR3: TGCGCCAGCAGCTTGGAGGGGCGGGAGACCCAGTACTTC. Translation gives CASSLEGRETQYF.

J is TRBJ2-1 and V is TRBV6-1; possible D gene TRBD1, 6 bases. The CDR3 is 15 amino acids. V shed 1 base and J shed 2 bases, with 9 bases lying between them. Germline CDR1 reads MNHNS; CDR2 reads SASEGT. The CDR3 reads CASSEGQDPYNEQFF. The CDR3 nucleotides are TGTGCCAGCAGTGAAGGACAGGACCCCTACAATGAGCAGTTCTTC.

The chain has TRBV2 and TRBJ2-5; D might be TRBD2 (6 bases). Per the germline V gene, CDR1 is SNHLY and CDR2 is FYNNEI. V was pared by 5 bases and J by 5 bases, with 21 bases between. The CDR3 totals 16 residues. As DNA, the CDR3 is TGTGCCAGCAGTCGGCCCCGTGGCAGGACTACGGAGACCCAGTACTTC. Encoded protein: CASSRPRGRTTETQYF.

A single count supports this clone. The rearrangement uses TRBV6-5 and TRBJ1-1; D is uncertain. The V and J ends lost 0 bases and 5 bases respectively, with 10 bases between them. The germline CDR1 and CDR2 sequences are MNHEY and SVGAGI. The CDR3 length is 14 residues. CDR3 residues: CASSYSIPPTEAFF. The CDR3 DNA is TGTGCCAGCAGTTACTCGATTCCCCCTACTGAAGCTTTCTTT.

The V gene is TRBV4-1, the J gene TRBJ1-5; D unclear. Looked up from germline, CDR1 is MGHRA and CDR2 is YSYEKL. This CDR3 is 15 amino acids long. Trimming removed 0 bases at V and 6 bases at J, with 12 bases between. CDR3 DNA: TGCGCCAGCAGCCAAGAACCTGGGGAGAGTCAGCCCCAGCATTTT. Translating gives CASSQEPGESQPQHF.

The V call is TRBV7-8, the J call TRBJ2-7, with D possibly matching TRBD1 (6 bases). Germline CDR1 and CDR2: SGHVS and FQNEAQ. Trimming stripped 5 bases from V and 6 bases from J, with 17 bases between. This CDR3 comprises 14 residues. DNA of the CDR3: TGTGCCAGCAGCGGCACTAGGGGGAAGGGCGAGCAGTACTTC. Protein product: CASSGTRGKGEQYF.

The rearrangement uses TRBV10-3 and TRBJ2-1; D remains unclear. The length of the CDR3 is 12 residues. Germline values: CDR1 ENHRY, CDR2 SYGVKD. V shed 2 bases and J shed 10 bases, with 9 bases lying between them. CDR3 residues: CAISENDLEQFF. CDR3 nucleotide sequence: TGTGCCATCAGTGAGAACGACCTAGAGCAGTTCTTC.

The genes are TRBV6-1 and TRBJ2-7; 8 bases line up with TRBD1. CDR3 size: 17 residues. In germline, CDR1 is MNHNS, CDR2 SASEGT. The V and J ends lost 4 bases and 4 bases, in that order; junction bases with no gene match: 15. Written as DNA, the CDR3 is TGTGCCAGCAGTGCGGGTTCCGGGACAGGCCTTTTGTACGAGCAGTACTTC. This translates into CASSAGSGTGLLYEQYF.

The chain combines TRBV7-9 with TRBJ2-7; no definite D call. This CDR3 is built from 13 residues. V lost 3 bases and J lost 3, with 9 bases in between. The germline V gene encodes CDR1 SEHNR and CDR2 FQNEAQ (reference sequence). CDR3 coding DNA: TGTGCCAGCAGCTTGCGGATTGACTACGAGCAGTACTTC. It specifies CASSLRIDYEQYF.